This TCR beta chain was profiled in a study of Ad26.COV2.S vaccination and SARS-CoV-2 variants. The study's findings and limits: The TCR-based breadth and depth measures might underestimate overall T cell responses. It was vaccine recipients, not placebo recipients, who had the higher spike-specific TCR breadth.

Treatment meaning: over 15 received Ad26.COV2.S at low or high dose, single or two shots; 5 received placebo; per-sample allocation not given. After the first vaccine or placebo injection, samples were drawn on day 63. Vaccination employed an Ad26 vector expressing the Wuhan-strain SARS-CoV-2 spike. Libraries were prepared by immunoSEQ multiplex PCR; TCRdb keeps only in-frame clonotypes and omits some of them. The data hold hundreds of thousands of clones, with approximately 92% observed a single time. From germline, CDR1 is SNHLY and CDR2 FYNNEI. V lost 4 bases and J lost 4, with 5 bases in between. The CDR3 length is 12 residues. Remarks on this clone: What it binds is not known.

Sample: peripheral blood, taken in a trial of Ad26.COV2.S vaccine versus placebo. J is TRBJ1-3 and V is TRBV2; maybe TRBD1 (5 bases). The TCR originated in a person between 18 and 65 years old who received the Ad26.COV2.S COVID-19 vaccine or a placebo. This CDR3 reads CASSAGGNTIYF. The CDR3 bases are TGTGCCAGCAGTGCAGGGGGAAACACCATATATTTT.